This is a list of T cell receptor beta chains from one sample in a study of neurological immune-mediated disorders. TCRdb processed the 5' RACE reads anew with MiXCR; each CDR3 protein has one entry. Of approximately 60,000 distinct CDR3 sequences in the sample, less than 5% were seen once. The specimen was PBMCs. These receptors came from a man aged 50 or older with multiple sclerosis. The conserved cysteine and the conserved F or W are not part of the CDR3 here. The D gene is left open where the match is weak.

>TRBJ1-4|.|TRBV10-3
AIRDDSRSWEKLF
>TRBJ2-5|TRBD2|TRBV4-2
ASSQDREGQETQY
>TRBJ2-5|TRBD2|TRBV5-1
ASSPGLAGLETQY
>TRBJ1-5|TRBD1|TRBV20-1
SARGDRENQPQH
>TRBJ2-2|.|TRBV18
ASSPAEPGDTGELF
>TRBJ2-7|.|TRBV4-1
ASSRSAGAQLVAGRSYEQY
>TRBJ2-5|.|TRBV2
ASSEGPGLETQY
>TRBJ1-1|TRBD1|TRBV20-1
SASADSQTDPRGGAF
>TRBJ2-3|TRBD2|TRBV29-1
SDLLAGTDTQY
>TRBJ2-3|TRBD1|TRBV27
ASSSWDRTSADTQY
>TRBJ2-5|.|TRBV10-3
ATRRRSDLETQY
>TRBJ2-2|.|TRBV12-3/TRBV12-4
ASSFEGGTGELF
>TRBJ2-6|.|TRBV5-1
ASSLEQGLSSGANVLT
>TRBJ1-5|.|TRBV7-8
ASSLDPGQLQPQN
>TRBJ2-7|TRBD1|TRBV24-1
ATSDSGQNYEQY
>TRBJ2-2|.|TRBV29-1
SVSIDRTGELF
>TRBJ2-5|.|TRBV7-9
ASPAGGGGETQY
>TRBJ1-1|.|TRBV19
ASSMGHGWTEAF
>TRBJ2-7|.|TRBV5-1
ASSPQNEQY
>TRBJ2-7|.|TRBV7-6
ASSLAGSTYEQY
>TRBJ2-7|.|TRBV12-3/TRBV12-4
ASSLTYEQY
>TRBJ2-1|TRBD2|TRBV5-1
ASSGMREGDEQF
>TRBJ1-1|.|TRBV25-1
ASSNHLGGTEAF
>TRBJ1-6|.|TRBV6-5
ASSSGPQGSLN